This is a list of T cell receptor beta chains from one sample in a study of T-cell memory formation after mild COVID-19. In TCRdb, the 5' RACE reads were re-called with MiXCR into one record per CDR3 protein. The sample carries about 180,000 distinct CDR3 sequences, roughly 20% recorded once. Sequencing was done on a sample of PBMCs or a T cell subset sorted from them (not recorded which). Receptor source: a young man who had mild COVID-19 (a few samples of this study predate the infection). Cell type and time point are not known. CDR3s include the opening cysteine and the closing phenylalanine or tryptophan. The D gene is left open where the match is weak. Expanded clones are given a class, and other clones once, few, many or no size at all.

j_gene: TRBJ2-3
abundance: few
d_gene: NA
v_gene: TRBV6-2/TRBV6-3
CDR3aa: CASSPTTVTTQYF
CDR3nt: TGTGCCAGCAGCCCTACGACAGTCACAACGCAGTATTTT

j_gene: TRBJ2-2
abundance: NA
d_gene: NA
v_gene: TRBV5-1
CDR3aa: CASSAAGAIGELFF
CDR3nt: TGCGCCAGCAGCGCGGCAGGGGCCATCGGGGAGCTGTTTTTT

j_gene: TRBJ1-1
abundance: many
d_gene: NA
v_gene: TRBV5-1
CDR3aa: CASSIQGSDTEAFF
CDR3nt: TGCGCCAGCAGCATCCAGGGATCCGACACTGAAGCTTTCTTT

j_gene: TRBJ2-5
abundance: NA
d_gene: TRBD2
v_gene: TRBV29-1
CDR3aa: CSVVKRGVGETQYF
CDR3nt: TGCAGCGTTGTAAAGCGGGGGGTTGGAGAGACCCAGTACTTC

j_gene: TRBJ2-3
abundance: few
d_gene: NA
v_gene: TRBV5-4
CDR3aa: CASSLNWDTQYF
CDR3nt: TGTGCCAGCAGCTTAAACTGGGATACGCAGTATTTT

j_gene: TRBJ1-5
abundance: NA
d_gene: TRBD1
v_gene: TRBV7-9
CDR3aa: CASSPQGVGQPQHF
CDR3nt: TGTGCCAGCAGCCCACAGGGGGTCGGTCAGCCCCAGCATTTT

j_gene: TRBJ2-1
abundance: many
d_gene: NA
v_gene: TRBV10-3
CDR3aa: CAISRQEFQEQFF
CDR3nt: TGTGCCATCAGTCGACAGGAATTCCAAGAGCAGTTCTTC

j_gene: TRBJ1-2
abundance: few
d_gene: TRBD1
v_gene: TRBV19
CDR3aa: CASSADRVLSYTF
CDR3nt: TGTGCCAGTAGTGCCGACAGGGTTTTGAGCTACACCTTC

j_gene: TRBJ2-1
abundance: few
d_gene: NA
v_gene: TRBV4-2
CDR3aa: CASSQAGTRYYNEQFF
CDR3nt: TGTGCCAGCAGCCAAGCCGGGACTCGTTACTACAATGAGCAGTTCTTC

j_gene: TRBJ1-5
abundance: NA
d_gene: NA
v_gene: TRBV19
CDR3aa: CASQRGARQPQHF
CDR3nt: TGTGCCAGCCAGCGGGGGGCGAGGCAGCCCCAGCATTTT

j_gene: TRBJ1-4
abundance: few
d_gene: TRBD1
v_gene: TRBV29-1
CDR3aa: CSVTGQGANEKLFF
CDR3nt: TGCAGCGTGACGGGACAGGGGGCAAATGAAAAACTGTTTTTT

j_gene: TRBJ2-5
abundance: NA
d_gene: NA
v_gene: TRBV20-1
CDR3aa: CSARDPQDYFQETQYF
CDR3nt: TGCAGTGCTAGAGATCCCCAGGACTACTTCCAAGAGACCCAGTACTTC

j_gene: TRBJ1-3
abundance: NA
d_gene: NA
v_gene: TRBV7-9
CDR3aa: CASSLNSGNTIYF
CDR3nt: TGTGCCAGCAGCTTAAATTCTGGAAACACCATATATTTT

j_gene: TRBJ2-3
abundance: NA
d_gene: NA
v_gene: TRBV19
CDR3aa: CASTRRGRDSLDTQYF
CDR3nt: TGTGCCAGTACCCGACGGGGTCGAGATTCCCTAGATACGCAGTATTTT

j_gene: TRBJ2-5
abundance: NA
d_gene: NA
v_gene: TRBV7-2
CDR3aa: CASSLVAEETQYF
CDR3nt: TGTGCCAGCAGCTTAGTAGCGGAAGAGACCCAGTACTTC

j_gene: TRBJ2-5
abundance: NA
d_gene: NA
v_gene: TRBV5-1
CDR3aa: CASSPGHGSQETQYF
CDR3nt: TGCGCCAGCAGCCCCGGCCATGGCAGCCAAGAGACCCAGTACTTC

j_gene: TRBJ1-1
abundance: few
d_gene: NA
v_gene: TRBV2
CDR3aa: CASSDASDKAFF
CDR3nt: TGTGCCAGCAGTGACGCGTCCGACAAAGCTTTCTTT

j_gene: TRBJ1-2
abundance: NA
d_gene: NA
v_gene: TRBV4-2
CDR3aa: CASSQDITANYGYTF
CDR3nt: TGTGCCAGCAGCCAAGATATTACAGCAAACTATGGCTACACCTTC

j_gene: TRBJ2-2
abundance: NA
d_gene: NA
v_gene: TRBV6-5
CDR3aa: CASSKILGGELFF
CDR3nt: TGTGCCAGCAGCAAGATTTTGGGGGGGGAGCTGTTTTTT

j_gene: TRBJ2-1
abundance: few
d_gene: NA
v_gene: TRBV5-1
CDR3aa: CASSLNPGTETREQFF
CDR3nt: TGCGCCAGCAGCTTAAACCCCGGGACCGAGACTCGCGAGCAGTTCTTC

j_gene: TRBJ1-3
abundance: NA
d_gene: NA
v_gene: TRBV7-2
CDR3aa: CASSPFRSNTIYF
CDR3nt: TGTGCCAGCAGCCCCTTCAGATCAAACACCATATATTTT

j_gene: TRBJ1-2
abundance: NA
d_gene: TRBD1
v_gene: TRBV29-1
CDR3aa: CSATGSDIYGYTF
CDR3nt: TGCAGCGCGACAGGGTCCGACATCTATGGCTACACCTTC

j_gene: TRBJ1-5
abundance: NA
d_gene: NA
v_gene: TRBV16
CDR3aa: CASSQSPGDRPQHF
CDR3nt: TGTGCCAGCAGCCAATCTCCAGGGGATAGGCCCCAGCATTTT

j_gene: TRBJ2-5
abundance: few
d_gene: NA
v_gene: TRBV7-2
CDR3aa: CASSLVGLQGETQYF
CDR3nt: TGTGCCAGCAGCTTAGTGGGACTTCAGGGGGAGACCCAGTACTTC

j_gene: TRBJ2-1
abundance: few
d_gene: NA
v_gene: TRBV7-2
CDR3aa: CASSSRPNNEQFF
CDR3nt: TGTGCCAGCAGCTCCCGGCCGAACAATGAGCAGTTCTTC

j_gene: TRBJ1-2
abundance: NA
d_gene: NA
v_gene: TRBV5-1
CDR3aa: CASSGQGAGYGYTF
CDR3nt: TGCGCCAGCAGCGGACAAGGCGCGGGGTATGGCTACACCTTC

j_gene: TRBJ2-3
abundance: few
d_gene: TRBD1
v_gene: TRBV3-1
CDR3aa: CASSPHRDRQRDTQYF
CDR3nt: TGTGCCAGCAGCCCTCACCGGGACAGGCAACGAGATACGCAGTATTTT

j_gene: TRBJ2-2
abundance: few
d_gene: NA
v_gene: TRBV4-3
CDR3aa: CASSQTTLNTGELFF
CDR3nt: TGCGCCAGCAGCCAAACAACACTGAACACCGGGGAGCTGTTTTTT

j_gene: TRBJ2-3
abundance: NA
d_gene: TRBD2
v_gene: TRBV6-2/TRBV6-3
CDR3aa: CASSGGVLADTQYF
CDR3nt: TGTGCCAGCAGTGGGGGGGTCCTGGCCGATACGCAGTATTTT

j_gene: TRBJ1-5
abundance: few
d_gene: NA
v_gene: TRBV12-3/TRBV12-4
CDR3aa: CASTRAIGAGPDQPQHF
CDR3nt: TGTGCCAGCACCCGCGCGATCGGGGCAGGACCGGATCAGCCCCAGCATTTT

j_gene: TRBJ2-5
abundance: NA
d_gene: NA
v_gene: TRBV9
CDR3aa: CASSPAPAGSTGETQYF
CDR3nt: TGTGCCAGCAGCCCAGCACCGGCAGGGAGTACGGGAGAGACCCAGTACTTC

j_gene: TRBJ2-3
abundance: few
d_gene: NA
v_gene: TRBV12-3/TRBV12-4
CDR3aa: CASSSGSLDLGNTQYF
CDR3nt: TGTGCCAGCAGTTCCGGGTCCCTGGACCTAGGAAATACGCAGTATTTT

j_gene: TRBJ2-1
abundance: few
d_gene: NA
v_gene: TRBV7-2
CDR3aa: CASSLARDNEQFF
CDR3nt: TGTGCCAGCAGCTTAGCGCGGGACAATGAGCAGTTCTTC

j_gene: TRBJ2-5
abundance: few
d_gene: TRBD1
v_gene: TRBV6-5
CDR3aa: CASRPQGLSETQYF
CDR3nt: TGTGCCAGCAGACCACAGGGGTTAAGCGAGACCCAGTACTTC

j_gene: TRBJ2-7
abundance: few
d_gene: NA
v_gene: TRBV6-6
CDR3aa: CASSYRADSYEQYF
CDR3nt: TGTGCCAGCAGTTATAGGGCAGACTCCTACGAGCAGTACTTC

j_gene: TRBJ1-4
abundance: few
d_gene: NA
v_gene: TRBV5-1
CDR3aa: CASSLVGSGTGKLFF
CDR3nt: TGCGCCAGCAGCTTGGTCGGGTCCGGAACCGGAAAACTGTTTTTT

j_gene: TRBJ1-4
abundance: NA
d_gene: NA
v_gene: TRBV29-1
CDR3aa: CSVEDSGTNEKLFF
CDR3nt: TGCAGCGTTGAAGATTCAGGGACGAATGAAAAACTGTTTTTT

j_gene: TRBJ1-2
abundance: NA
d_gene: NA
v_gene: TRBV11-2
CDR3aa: CASSLEGRYGYTF
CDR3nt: TGTGCCAGCAGCTTAGAGGGTCGGTATGGCTACACCTTC

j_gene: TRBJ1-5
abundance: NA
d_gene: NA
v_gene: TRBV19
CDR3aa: CASSMGRAYQPQHF
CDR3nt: TGTGCCAGTAGTATGGGCAGGGCTTATCAGCCCCAGCATTTT

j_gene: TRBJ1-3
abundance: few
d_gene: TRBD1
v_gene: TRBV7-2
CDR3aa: CASSRGQGFFGNTIYF
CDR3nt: TGTGCCAGCAGCCGGGGACAGGGGTTTTTCGGAAACACCATATATTTT

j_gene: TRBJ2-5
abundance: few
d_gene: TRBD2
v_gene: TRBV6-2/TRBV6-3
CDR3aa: CASSPGGLAGGRKTQYF
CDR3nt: TGTGCCAGCAGTCCCGGCGGACTAGCGGGGGGGCGGAAGACCCAGTACTTC

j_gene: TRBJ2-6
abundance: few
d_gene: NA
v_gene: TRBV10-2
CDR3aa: CASSESRGRDPGANVLTF
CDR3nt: TGCGCCAGCAGTGAGAGCCGGGGACGGGACCCTGGGGCCAACGTCCTGACTTTC

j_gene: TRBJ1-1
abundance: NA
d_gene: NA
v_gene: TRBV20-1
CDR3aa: CSARMNTEAFF
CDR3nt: TGCAGTGCTAGAATGAACACTGAAGCTTTCTTT

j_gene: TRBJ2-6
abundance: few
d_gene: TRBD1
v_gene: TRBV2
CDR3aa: CASSSPSGQGSSGANVLTF
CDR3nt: TGTGCCAGCAGTTCCCCCTCAGGACAGGGCAGCTCTGGGGCCAACGTCCTGACTTTC

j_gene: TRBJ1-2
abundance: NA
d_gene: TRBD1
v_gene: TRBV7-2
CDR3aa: CASSLAQRTGDGYTF
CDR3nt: TGTGCCAGCAGCTTAGCGCAAAGGACAGGGGACGGCTACACCTTC

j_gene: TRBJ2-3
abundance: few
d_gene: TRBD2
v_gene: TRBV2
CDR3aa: CASSVRLAGSTDTQYF
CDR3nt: TGTGCCAGCAGTGTCCGACTAGCGGGGAGCACAGATACGCAGTATTTT

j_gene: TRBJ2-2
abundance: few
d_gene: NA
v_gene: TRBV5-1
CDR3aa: CASTGSDTGELFF
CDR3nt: TGCGCCAGCACAGGATCGGACACCGGGGAGCTGTTTTTT

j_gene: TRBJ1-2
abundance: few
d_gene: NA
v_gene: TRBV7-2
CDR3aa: CASSLARGGYGYTF
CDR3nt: TGTGCCAGCAGCTTAGCGAGGGGAGGCTATGGCTACACCTTC

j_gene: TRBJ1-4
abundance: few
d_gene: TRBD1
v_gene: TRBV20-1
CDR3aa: CSAGKGQPNEKLFF
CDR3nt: TGCAGTGCTGGAAAGGGACAGCCTAATGAAAAACTGTTTTTT

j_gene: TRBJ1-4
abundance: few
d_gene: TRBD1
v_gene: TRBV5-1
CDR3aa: CASSPGQGREKLFF
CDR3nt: TGCGCCAGCAGCCCTGGACAGGGGCGGGAAAAACTGTTTTTT

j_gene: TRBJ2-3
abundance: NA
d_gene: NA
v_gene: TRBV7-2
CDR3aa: CASSLVDSRITQYF
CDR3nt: TGTGCCAGCAGCTTAGTAGACAGTCGCATAACGCAGTATTTT

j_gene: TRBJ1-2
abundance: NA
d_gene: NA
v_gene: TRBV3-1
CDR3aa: CASSQRADGYTF
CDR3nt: TGTGCCAGCAGCCAAAGGGCGGATGGCTACACCTTC

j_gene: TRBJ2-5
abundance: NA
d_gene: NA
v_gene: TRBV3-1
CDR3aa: CASSPLSPAGETQYF
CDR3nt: TGTGCCAGCAGCCCACTCAGCCCGGCCGGCGAGACCCAGTACTTC